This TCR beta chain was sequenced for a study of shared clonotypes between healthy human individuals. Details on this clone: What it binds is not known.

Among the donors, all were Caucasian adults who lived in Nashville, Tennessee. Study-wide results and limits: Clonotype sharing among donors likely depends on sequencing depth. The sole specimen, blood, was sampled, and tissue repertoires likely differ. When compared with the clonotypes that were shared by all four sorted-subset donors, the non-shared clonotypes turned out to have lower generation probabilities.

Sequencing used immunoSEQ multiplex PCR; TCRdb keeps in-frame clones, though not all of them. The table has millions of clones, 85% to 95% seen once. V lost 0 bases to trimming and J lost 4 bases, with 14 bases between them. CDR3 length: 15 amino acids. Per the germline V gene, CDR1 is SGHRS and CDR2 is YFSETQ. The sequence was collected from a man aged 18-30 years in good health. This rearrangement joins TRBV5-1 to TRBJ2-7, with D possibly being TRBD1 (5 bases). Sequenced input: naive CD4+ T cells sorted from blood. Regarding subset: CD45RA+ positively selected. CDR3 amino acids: CASSLAPGKGYEQYF. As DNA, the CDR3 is TGCGCCAGCAGCTTGGCTCCAGGGAAAGGTTACGAGCAGTACTTC.